The clone carrying this T cell receptor beta chain was seen a handful of times. These data come from a study of blood T cell repertoires in COVID-19. The overall study: In each case, the material was cDNA or gDNA derived from T cells, B-cell-depleted T cells, or PBMCs.

Authors' data handling: Nucleated cell counts were estimated from reference gene primer amplification. Assay used: immunoSEQ multiplex PCR; TCRdb lists only in-frame clones, some missing. V and J calls and clone size follow that table, whereas D and trimming were derived from the DNA. The top ten hold just under 9% of the sample, which has about 270,000 clones, approximately 89% seen once. The J segment lost 5 bases and the V segment lost 8 bases, leaving 9 bases of the junction unmatched. The CDR3 loop spans 13 amino acids. Germline CDR1 is SNHLY and CDR2 is FYNNEI. The sequencing sample was made of peripheral blood. This sequence was found in a man in his forties with active or convalescent COVID-19. The chain couples TRBV2 to TRBJ2-7; 7 bases fit TRBD1. The CDR3 DNA is TGTGCCAGCCAACGGACAGGCAATAACGAGCAGTACTTC. This gives the protein CASQRTGNNEQYF.